The 29 T cell receptor beta chains below all came from one sample that was sequenced in a study of T cells in localized non-small cell lung cancer. Repertoires were generated with immunoSEQ multiplex PCR, while TCRdb's copy carries only in-frame clones and drops some. This repertoire shows 30,000 to 35,000 clones, 70% to 90% found once; its top ten account for roughly 2.9%. The sample consisted of peripheral blood, taken before any cancer treatment. Receptor source: a female donor aged 60 or older with stage I lung adenocarcinoma.

The chain joins TRBV4-3 to TRBJ2-7; 9 bases are shared with TRBD1. CDR3 length: 16 amino acids. The junction had 7 bases not matched to a gene; V was cut back by 0 bases and J by 4 bases. From germline, CDR1 is LGHNA and CDR2 YSLEER. Here the CDR3 reads CASSQDDGDRVYEQYF. The CDR3 DNA follows: TGCGCCAGCAGCCAAGATGACGGGGACAGGGTATACGAGCAGTACTTC.

The gene calls are TRBV19 and TRBJ1-5, with 8 bases fitting TRBD1. This CDR3 region has 16 residues. Trimming removed 5 bases from V and 1 base from J; junction bases left unmatched: 7. In germline, CDR1 is LNHDA, CDR2 SQIVND (reference sequence). DNA of the CDR3: TGTGCCAGTAGTCCGGACAGGGTAGGGAGCAATCAGCCCCAGCATTTT. The encoded protein is CASSPDRVGSNQPQHF.

A single count supports this clone. The chain joins TRBV25-1 to TRBJ1-2; 10 bases align to TRBD1. CDR1 and CDR2 (germline): MGHDK, SYGVNS. V shed 4 bases, J shed 4 bases, and the junction held 3 bases outside the gene matches. The CDR3 length is 14 residues. The CDR3 sequence: CASSGGQGSYGYTF. The CDR3 nucleotides are TGTGCCAGCAGTGGGGGACAGGGGAGCTATGGCTACACCTTC.

This sequence joins TRBV28 and TRBJ1-2; 8 bases fit TRBD1. Trimming cost V 2 bases and J 3 bases; bases outside gene matches: 8. The CDR3 has 16 residues. CDR1 and CDR2 from the germline V gene are MDHEN and SYDVKM. The CDR3 DNA is TGTGCCAGCAGTTTAGGTCTAGGACAGGGCGACTATGGCTACACCTTC. It codes for CASSLGLGQGDYGYTF.

This clone was counted once. V and J are TRBV11-3 and TRBJ1-5; D is perhaps TRBD1 (6 bases). Germline V lookup: CDR1 SGHNT, CDR2 YENEEA. This CDR3 comprises 15 residues. Trimming took 4 bases from V and 0 from J, leaving 10 bases between them. This CDR3 reads CASSSGDYSNQPQHF. CDR3 DNA: TGTGCCAGCAGCTCAGGGGATTATAGCAATCAGCCCCAGCATTTT.

The rearrangement joins TRBV19 to TRBJ1-2, with 8 bases aligning to TRBD1. This CDR3 contains 14 residues. Germline assignment: CDR1 LNHDA and CDR2 SQIVND (reference sequence). V lost 2 bases and J lost 5; bases outside the gene matches: 4. The CDR3 DNA follows: TGTGCCAGTAGTATAAGGACAGGGCGATATGGCTACACCTTC. It translates to CASSIRTGRYGYTF.

The chain uses TRBV9 and TRBJ2-1; D unresolved. Trimming stripped 0 bases from V and 3 bases from J, with 4 bases between. The germline CDR1 and CDR2 sequences are SGDLS and YYNGEE. This CDR3 contains 13 residues. CDR3 protein: CASSVELYNEQFF. CDR3 DNA sequence: TGTGCCAGCAGCGTAGAACTCTACAATGAGCAGTTCTTC.

The CDR3 region is CAWSKQGAADTQYF. The CDR3 DNA reads as TGTGCCTGGAGTAAGCAGGGGGCAGCAGATACGCAGTATTTT. The chain is built from TRBV30 and TRBJ2-3; 8 nucleotides align to TRBD1. CDR1 and CDR2 (germline): GTSNPN, SVGIG (reference sequence). The V gene end was trimmed by 2 bases and the J gene end by 4 bases; junction bases not matched to a gene: 5. This CDR3 has 14 amino acids.

As DNA, the CDR3 is TGTGCCAGCAGTGCAGGGACTGGAGTCATTAACTATGGCTACACCTTC. Protein: CASSAGTGVINYGYTF. The V and J genes are TRBV6-6 and TRBJ1-2, with D perhaps TRBD1 (5 bases). V lost 5 bases, J lost 1 base, and 17 bases lay in between. The CDR3 length is 16 residues. Germline V gene lookup returns CDR1 MNHNY and CDR2 SVGAGI (reference sequence).

V usage is TRBV4-3 and J usage is TRBJ2-3; 9 bases match TRBD2. The germline gives CDR1 LGHNA, CDR2 YSLEER. V trimming: 1 base; J trimming: 1 base; junction bases outside the gene matches: 6. The CDR3 is made up of 17 amino acids. The CDR3 DNA sequence: TGCGCCAGCAGCCAAGGATCTAGCGGGGCTCGCACAGATACGCAGTATTTT. Translated: CASSQGSSGARTDTQYF.

This chain connects TRBV5-1 to TRBJ2-3; a weak D match, TRBD2 (5 bases). The V and J ends lost 7 bases and 5 bases respectively, with 17 bases between them. CDR1 SGHRS and CDR2 YFSETQ come from the germline V gene. The CDR3 has 14 amino acids. In nucleotides, the CDR3 is TGCGCCAGCGGGGTTCTGAGGGCCGGAGATACGCAGTATTTT. As protein: CASGVLRAGDTQYF.

V usage is TRBV6-5 and J usage is TRBJ1-2; the D is unclear. Germline CDR1 is MNHEY and CDR2 is SVGAGI. The CDR3 runs 16 residues. V lost 1 base, J lost 0 bases, and 12 bases lay in between. The CDR3, as DNA: TGTGCCAGCAGTTACTGGACGGCCAACCCTAACTATGGCTACACCTTC. Translation gives CASSYWTANPNYGYTF.

This chain uses TRBV28 with TRBJ2-7, with 8 bases aligning to TRBD1. Germline-derived CDR1 and CDR2 are MDHEN and SYDVKM. The CDR3 contains 14 residues. J was trimmed by 4 bases and V by 8 bases; bases with no gene match: 10. This CDR3 is CASLSGQGLYEQYF. The CDR3 bases are TGTGCCAGCCTCTCTGGACAGGGTCTTTACGAGCAGTACTTC.

This chain links TRBV27 with TRBJ2-3; 13 positions match TRBD2. The V and J ends lost 5 bases and 0 bases, in that order; junction bases with no gene match: 5. The CDR3 totals 17 residues. Germline values: CDR1 MNHEY, CDR2 SMNVEV (reference sequence). The CDR3, as DNA: TGTGCCAGCAGTCAGGGACTAGCGGGGACGAGCACAGATACGCAGTATTTT. This translates into CASSQGLAGTSTDTQYF.

V usage is TRBV29-1 and J usage is TRBJ1-1; D not resolved. This CDR3 spans 13 amino acids. Deletions cut 0 bases from V and 5 bases from J, with 10 bases between. The germline gives CDR1 SQVTM, CDR2 ANQGSEA. This CDR3 reads CSVEEGGWTEAFF. CDR3 DNA: TGCAGCGTTGAAGAGGGAGGTTGGACTGAAGCTTTCTTT.

This clone was counted once. The chain links TRBV30 to TRBJ2-4; D assignment may be TRBD1 or TRBD2 (6 bases each). Germline V gene lookup returns CDR1 GTSNPN and CDR2 SVGIG (reference sequence). V lost 1 base and J lost 8, with 12 bases in between. CDR3 length equals 13 residues. CDR3 amino acids: CAWSGARGDIQYF. CDR3 DNA: TGTGCCTGGAGTGGGGCAAGGGGGGACATTCAGTACTTC.

With respect to this clone: An end of the junction differs from the germline gene, which may be a read error. The sample carries other DNA sequences with the same CDR3. The CDR3: CASSLPKQVYGYTF. Written as DNA, the CDR3 is TGCGCCAGCAGCTTGCCCAAGCAGGTCTATGGCTACACCTTC. This sequence joins TRBV5-6 and TRBJ1-2; no clear D. The CDR3 loop spans 14 amino acids. Germline lookup yields CDR1 SGHDT and CDR2 YYEEEE.

This chain uses TRBV15 with TRBJ2-3; 8 positions agree with TRBD2. The V and J ends lost 4 bases and 2 bases, in that order; junction bases with no gene match: 5. The CDR3 length is 15 residues. Germline CDR1 is LNHNV and CDR2 is YYDKDF (reference sequence). The CDR3 DNA is TGTGCCACCAGCAAACCTAGCGGGCCCACAGATACGCAGTATTTT. This translates into CATSKPSGPTDTQYF.

The chain is built from TRBV6-5 and TRBJ1-3, with D hard to call. Germline CDR1 is MNHEY and CDR2 is SVGAGI. Trimming pared 7 bases from V and 7 bases from J, leaving 5 bases between. CDR3 length equals 10 residues. CDR3 bases: TGTGCCAGCAAGCATAACACCATATATTTT. It encodes CASKHNTIYF.

This clone is a singleton in its sample. The chain has TRBV5-1 and TRBJ2-6; D call uncertain. Trimming took off 6 bases at V and 0 bases at J, with 10 bases between the two ends. The V gene's germline CDR1 is SGHRS and CDR2 YFSETQ. The CDR3 length is 15 residues. The CDR3 bases are TGCGCCAGCATGCACGGCCCCTCTGGGGCCAACGTCCTGACTTTC. It is translated as CASMHGPSGANVLTF.

The CDR3 DNA is TGCGCCAGCAGCCCATCCGCGGGAGTCTACAATGAGCAGTTCTTC. Translated: CASSPSAGVYNEQFF. The rearrangement links TRBV10-2 to TRBJ2-1; 7 bases fit TRBD2. Germline trimming cut 6 bases from V and 3 bases from J; bases unmatched to any gene: 8. The CDR3 is 15 amino acids. Germline V gene data show CDR1 as WSHSY and CDR2 as SAAADI.

J is TRBJ2-1 and V is TRBV9; 9 nucleotides agree with TRBD2. The CDR3 runs to 17 residues. Germline V gene data show CDR1 as SGDLS and CDR2 as YYNGEE. V shed 0 bases, J shed 3 bases, and the junction held 7 bases outside the gene matches. The CDR3 region has the DNA TGTGCCAGCAGCGTAGCTTCAGGGCGGGAGGGCTACAATGAGCAGTTCTTC. Translated, it gives CASSVASGREGYNEQFF.

This clone was seen once. J is TRBJ2-6 and V is TRBV10-3; D not resolved. This CDR3 contains 14 residues. Trimming shortened V by 3 bases and J by 0 bases, and 3 bases separated the two germline ends. CDR1 and CDR2 (germline): ENHRY, SYGVKD. CDR3 sequence: CAISDDSGANVLTF. Written as DNA, the CDR3 is TGTGCCATCAGTGACGACTCTGGGGCCAACGTCCTGACTTTC.

The gene calls are TRBV7-7 and TRBJ2-5; no firm D call. Per the germline V gene, CDR1 is SSHAT and CDR2 is FNYEAQ (reference sequence). This CDR3 spans 13 amino acids. Trimming cost V 5 bases and J 2 bases, with 9 bases left between them. The CDR3 loop reads CASSTGPQETQYF. Here the CDR3 DNA reads TGTGCCAGCAGCACGGGTCCTCAAGAGACCCAGTACTTC.

The chain uses TRBV5-1 and TRBJ2-5; D possibly corresponds to TRBD2 (6 bases). The germline V gene encodes CDR1 SGHRS and CDR2 YFSETQ. The CDR3 totals 13 residues. V was shortened by 1 base and J by 3 bases, with 7 bases between the two germline ends. CDR3 amino acids: CASSLTGEETQYF. CDR3 in DNA: TGCGCCAGCAGCTTGACGGGAGAAGAGACCCAGTACTTC.

The chain combines TRBV7-9 with TRBJ2-5; D call uncertain. The CDR3 is 14 amino acids. V gave up 2 bases and J gave up 4 bases, with 11 bases separating them. CDR1 is SEHNR, CDR2 FQNEAQ, per germline (reference sequence). DNA for the CDR3: TGTGCCAGCAGCTTAAGCAGGCTGAGAGAGACCCAGTACTTC. Its protein is CASSLSRLRETQYF.

This clone was counted once. The V gene is TRBV18, the J gene TRBJ2-1, with a tentative D call TRBD1 (6 bases). CDR1 KGHSH and CDR2 LQKENI come from the germline V gene. The V end was cut by 6 bases, the J end by 0 bases, with 12 bases between. This CDR3 is 15 amino acids long. The CDR3 is CASSPGQSSYNEQFF. CDR3 nucleotides: TGTGCCAGCTCCCCAGGACAGAGCTCCTACAATGAGCAGTTCTTC.

In this sample, this clone turned up a few times. The chain employs TRBV6-1 and TRBJ2-5, with 11 bases matching TRBD1. The trim removed 7 bases at V and 5 bases at J, leaving 9 bases unmatched. The germline CDR1 and CDR2 sequences are MNHNS and SASEGT. There are 15 residues in the CDR3. The CDR3 bases are TGTGCCAGCAATATTAGGGGACAGGGGGTCGAGACCCAGTACTTC. Protein: CASNIRGQGVETQYF.

This clone was counted once. The chain employs TRBV2 and TRBJ1-3; a weak D match, TRBD1 (5 bases). The germline V gene has CDR1 SNHLY and CDR2 FYNNEI. CDR3 length: 13 amino acids. Trimming cost V 2 bases and J 4 bases, with 6 bases left between them. DNA for the CDR3: TGTGCCAGCAGTGAACAGGGAGGAAACACCATATATTTT. This codes for CASSEQGGNTIYF.